The T cell receptor beta chain described here comes from a study of blood T cells in healthy people across ages (dated by TCRdb to between 2015 and 2016). In the study overall: In model experiments, template switching captured roughly one uniquely barcoded TCR beta cDNA molecule for every two T cells. Age-related changes in TCR beta repertoire diversity were measured in the study by deep sequencing normalized with unique cDNA molecular identifiers. Four age groups were formed from the donors: young (average approximately 15 years), middle-aged (just under 40), aged (under 70) and long-lived (roughly 88). To avoid experimental bias, donors of different ages were distributed randomly across sequencing lanes. The study analyzed two additional independent replicas of 1 million unique cDNA reads from the same blood draw for two donors, one aged 18 to 29 and one aged 80 or older.

Donors were 40 or so systemically healthy Caucasian individuals from Russia aged roughly 6 to 90 years. Around 9.8 milliliters of peripheral blood were collected from each donor into EDTA-treated Vacutainer tubes. PBMCs were isolated by Ficoll-Paque density-gradient centrifugation, with at least 7 million obtained per sample. Trizol reagent was used to extract total RNA from PBMCs, with at least 6 micrograms per sample. For every donor, flow cytometry on a PBMC aliquot measured the percentage of naive CD45RAhigh/CD27high T cells. Receptor amplification or capture employed 5' RACE. A second about 7 to 12 cycle PCR used a sample-barcoded 5' primer and a J-beta primer mix. A unique molecular identifier was introduced onto each TCR beta cDNA molecule by a template-switch 5' adaptor carrying 12 random nucleotides. Each sample yielded at least 2.5 million CDR3-containing paired-end reads. All of the RNA was converted into first-strand cDNA using the Mint cDNA synthesis kit, with a TRBC-specific oligonucleotide serving as the primer. After uracil-DNA glycosylase treatment, a first 18-cycle PCR used universal primers M1SS and BC2_uni_R on all cDNA. On the authors' methods: Each sample was normalized by randomly selecting 1 million high-quality reads, each carrying a distinct molecular identifier. Reads with shared molecular identifiers were discarded instead of being binned into consensus sequences. CDR3 identification, clonotype clustering and error correction used MiTCR with a Q25 quality threshold and the strictest error-elimination algorithm. A nonparametric unseen species model using Euler transformation provided a lower-bound estimate of total TCR beta diversity. TCRdb took the public reads, trimmed them with fastp at Q25, ran MiXCR for clone calling and kept in-frame beta chains. Identical CDR3 proteins give one entry, which carries the most common genes and DNA. For this entry, the V and J calls and clone size follow TCRdb and not the study's own pipeline. In this sample the table shows around 2 million distinct CDR3 sequences, more than 35% of which occur a single time. Of the sample, approximately 22% falls within the top ten clones.

CDR1 and CDR2, per the germline V gene (reference sequence), are GTSNPN and SVGIG. Trimming costs V 3 bases and J 3 bases, and their ends lie 18 bases apart. The CDR3 runs 15 residues from the cysteine to the phenylalanine. The retained sequence is limited to the CDR3, 45 bases, with the frame set at the first base. About this clonotype itself: Its specific antigen is unknown. No quality values exist for individual bases; no much larger clone is one base distant.

Study-wide conclusions, independent of this receptor: Observed TCR beta diversity per million T cells fell roughly linearly with age, and a significant reduction was already apparent by age about 36. Because profiling used bulk unsorted PBMCs, naive and antigen-experienced compartments could not be compared conclusively. Compared with the aged group, the long-lived group had more naive CD4+ T cells, fewer expanded clones and increased TCR diversity, a pattern suggesting age selection. Because donor CMV infection status was unknown, age-related changes in expanded clonotypes were potentially confounded. Total diversity estimates from one million sequenced T cells were considered lower bounds and underestimates. There was a strong correlation between observed TCR beta diversity and the percentage of naive T cells measured by flow cytometry.

The TCR originated in a human donor in good health. The chain links TRBV30 with TRBJ2-7; matching of 6 bases hints at TRBD2 as the D gene. Material: blood. The CDR3 region reads CAWSVGSGSFYEQYF. The DNA sequence is TGTGCCTGGAGCGTGGGTAGCGGTTCGTTCTACGAGCAGTACTTC.